This T cell receptor beta chain is drawn from a study of blood T cell repertoires in COVID-19. For the study at large: COVID-19 samples collected from the United States, Italy and Spain covered acute and convalescent phases. Sample material is recorded as cDNA or gDNA derived from T cells, B-cell-depleted T cells, or PBMCs.

Germline V CDR1 and CDR2: SEHNR, FQNEAQ (reference sequence). This CDR3 comprises 16 residues. V lost 4 bases, J lost 2 bases, and 15 bases lay in between. How the authors handled the data: Reference gene primer amplification gave estimated nucleated cell counts. The assay was immunoSEQ multiplex PCR, and TCRdb's table has in-frame clones only and misses some. D and trimming were read from the DNA, whereas the V and J calls and clone size are those reported in that table. In the table there are some 200,000 clones, around 85% of which are singletons. The TCR sequence derives from a woman in her 50s in a cohort exposed to, infected with or recovered from COVID-19 (not recorded which). The rearrangement links TRBV7-9 to TRBJ2-1, with D perhaps matching TRBD2 (7 bases). The sequencing input was PBMCs or T cells enriched from blood (not recorded which). CDR3 in DNA: TGTGCCAGCAGCTGGGTTGGCGGGGGCACCTACAATGAGCAGTTCTTC. Translation gives CASSWVGGGTYNEQFF.